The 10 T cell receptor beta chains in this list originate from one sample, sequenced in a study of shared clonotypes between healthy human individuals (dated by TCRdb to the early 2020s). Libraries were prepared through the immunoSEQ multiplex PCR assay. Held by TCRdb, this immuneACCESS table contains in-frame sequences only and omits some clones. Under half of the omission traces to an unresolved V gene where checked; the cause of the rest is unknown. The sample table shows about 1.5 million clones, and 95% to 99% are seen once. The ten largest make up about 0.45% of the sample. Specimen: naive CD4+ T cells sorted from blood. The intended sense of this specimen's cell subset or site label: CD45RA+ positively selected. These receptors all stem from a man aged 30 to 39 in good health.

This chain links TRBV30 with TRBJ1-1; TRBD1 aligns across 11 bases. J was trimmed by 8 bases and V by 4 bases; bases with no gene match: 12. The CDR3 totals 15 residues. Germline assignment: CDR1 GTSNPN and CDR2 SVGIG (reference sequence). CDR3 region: CAWKSGGGQGAEAFF. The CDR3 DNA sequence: TGTGCCTGGAAGAGTGGGGGAGGACAGGGGGCCGAAGCTTTCTTT. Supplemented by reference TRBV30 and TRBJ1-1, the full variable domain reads SQTIHQWPATLVQPVGSPLSLECTVEGTSNPNLYWYRQAAGRGLQLLFYSVGIGQISSEVPQNLSASRPQDRQFILSSKKLLLSDSGFYLCAWKSGGGQGAEAFFGQGTRLTVV.

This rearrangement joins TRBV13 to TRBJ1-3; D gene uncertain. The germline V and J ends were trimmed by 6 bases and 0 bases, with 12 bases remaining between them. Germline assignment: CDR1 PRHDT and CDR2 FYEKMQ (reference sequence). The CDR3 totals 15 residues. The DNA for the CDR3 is TGTGCCAGCAGGTACGGGGAACTCTCTGGAAACACCATATATTTT. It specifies CASRYGELSGNTIYF. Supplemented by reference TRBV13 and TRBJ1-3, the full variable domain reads AAGVIQSPRHLIKEKRETATLKCYPIPRHDTVYWYQQGPGQDPQFLISFYEKMQSDKGSIPDRFSAQQFSDYHSELNMSSLELGDSALYFCASRYGELSGNTIYFGEGSWLTVV.

CDR3 sequence (DNA): TGTGCCTGGAGTGACCAGGGGGCAACTAATGAAAAACTGTTTTTT. The encoded protein is CAWSDQGATNEKLFF. This sequence joins TRBV30 and TRBJ1-4, with TRBD1 matching over 7 bases. The CDR3 runs to 15 residues. Germline V gene lookup returns CDR1 GTSNPN and CDR2 SVGIG (reference sequence). V was pared by 1 base and J by 0 bases, with 2 bases of the junction left unmatched.

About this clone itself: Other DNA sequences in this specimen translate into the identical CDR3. CDR3 sequence (DNA): TGTGCCAGCAGCTTAGGGACAGGCTCCTACGAGCAGTACTTC. Its translation: CASSLGTGSYEQYF. This rearrangement joins TRBV11-3 to TRBJ2-7, with TRBD1 matching 7 bases. The CDR3 runs 14 residues. V dropped 1 base and J dropped 0; count of bases not matched to a gene: 0. Per germline, CDR1 SGHNT and CDR2 YENEEA.

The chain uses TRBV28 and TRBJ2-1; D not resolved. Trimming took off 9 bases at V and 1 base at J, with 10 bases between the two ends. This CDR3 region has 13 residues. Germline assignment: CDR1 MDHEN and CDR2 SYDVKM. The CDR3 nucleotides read TGTGCCAGTGGGATTAGGTCCTACAATGAGCAGTTCTTC. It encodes CASGIRSYNEQFF.

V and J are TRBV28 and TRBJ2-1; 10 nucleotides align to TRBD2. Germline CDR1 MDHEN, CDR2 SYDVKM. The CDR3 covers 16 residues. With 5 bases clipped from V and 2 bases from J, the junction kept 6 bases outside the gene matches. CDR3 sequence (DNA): TGTGCCAGCAGTCTCCAAGCGGGAGGGGCCTACAATGAGCAGTTCTTC. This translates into CASSLQAGGAYNEQFF. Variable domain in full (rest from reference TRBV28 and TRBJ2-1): DVKVTQSSRYLVKRTGEKVFLECVQDMDHENMFWYRQDPGLGLRLIYFSYDVKMKEKGDIPEGYSVSREKKERFSLILESASTNQTSMYLCASSLQAGGAYNEQFFGPGTRLTVL.

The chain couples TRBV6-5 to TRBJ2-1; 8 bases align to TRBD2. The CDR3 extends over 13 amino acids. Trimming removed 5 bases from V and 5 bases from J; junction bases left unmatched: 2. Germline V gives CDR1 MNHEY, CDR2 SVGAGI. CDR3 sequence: CASSLLADNEQFF. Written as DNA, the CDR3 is TGTGCCAGCAGTCTACTAGCGGACAATGAGCAGTTCTTC.

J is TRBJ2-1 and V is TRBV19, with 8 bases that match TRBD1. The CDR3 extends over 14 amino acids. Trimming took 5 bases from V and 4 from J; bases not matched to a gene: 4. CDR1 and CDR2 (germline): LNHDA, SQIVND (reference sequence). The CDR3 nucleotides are TGTGCCAGTAGTCATGGGACAGGATACAATGAGCAGTTCTTC. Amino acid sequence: CASSHGTGYNEQFF.

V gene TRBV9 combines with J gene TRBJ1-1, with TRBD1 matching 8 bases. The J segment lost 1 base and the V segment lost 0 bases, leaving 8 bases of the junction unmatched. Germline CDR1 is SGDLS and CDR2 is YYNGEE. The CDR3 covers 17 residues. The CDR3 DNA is TGTGCCAGCAGCGTAGGCCAGGGGGCGGTAGGGAACACTGAAGCTTTCTTT. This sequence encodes CASSVGQGAVGNTEAFF.

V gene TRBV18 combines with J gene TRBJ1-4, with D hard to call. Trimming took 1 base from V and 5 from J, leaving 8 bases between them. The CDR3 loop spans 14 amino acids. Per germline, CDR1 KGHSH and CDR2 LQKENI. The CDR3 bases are TGTGCCAGCTCACCACGGACTTCGAATGAAAAACTGTTTTTT. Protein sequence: CASSPRTSNEKLFF.